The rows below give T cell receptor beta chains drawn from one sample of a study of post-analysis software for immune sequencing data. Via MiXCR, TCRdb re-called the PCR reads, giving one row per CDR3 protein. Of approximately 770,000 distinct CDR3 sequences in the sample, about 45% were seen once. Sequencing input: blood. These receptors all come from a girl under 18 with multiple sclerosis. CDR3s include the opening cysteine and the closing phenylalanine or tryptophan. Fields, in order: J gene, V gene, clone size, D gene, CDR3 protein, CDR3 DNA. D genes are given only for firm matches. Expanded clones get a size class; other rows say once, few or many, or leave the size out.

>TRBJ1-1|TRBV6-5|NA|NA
CASSGGKTEAFF
TGTGCCAGCAGTGGGGGGAAAACTGAAGCTTTCTTT
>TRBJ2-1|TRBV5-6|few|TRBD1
CASSWTGQGSYNEQFF
TGTGCCAGCAGCTGGACGGGACAGGGGTCCTACAATGAGCAGTTCTTC
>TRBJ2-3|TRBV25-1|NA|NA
CASSEYGRRSTDTQYF
TGTGCCAGCAGTGAATATGGCAGGCGTAGCACAGATACGCAGTATTTT
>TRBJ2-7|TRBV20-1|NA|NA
CSASDGVRGDEQYF
TGCAGTGCTAGTGATGGGGTCAGGGGCGACGAGCAGTACTTC
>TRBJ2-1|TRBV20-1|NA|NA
CSATPTPSREKQYNEQFF
TGCAGTGCCACTCCTACCCCTTCCCGGGAGAAGCAATACAATGAGCAGTTCTTC
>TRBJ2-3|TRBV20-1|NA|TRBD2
CSANPGLAGWTDTQYF
TGCAGTGCTAACCCGGGACTAGCGGGTTGGACAGATACGCAGTATTTT
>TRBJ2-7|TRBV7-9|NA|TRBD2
CASSLGTSGRSYEQYF
TGTGCCAGCAGCTTGGGGACTAGCGGGCGATCCTACGAGCAGTACTTC
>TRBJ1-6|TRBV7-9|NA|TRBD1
CASSPTRTGSPLHF
TGTGCCAGCAGCCCGACCCGGACAGGATCACCCCTCCACTTT
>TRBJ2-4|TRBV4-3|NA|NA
CASSPGPQNIQYF
TGCGCCAGCAGCCCCGGGCCGCAAAACATTCAGTACTTC
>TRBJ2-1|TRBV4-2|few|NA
CASSQALRDNNEQFF
TGTGCCAGCAGCCAAGCCCTACGGGACAACAATGAGCAGTTCTTC
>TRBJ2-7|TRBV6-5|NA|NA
CASRGDSLEQYF
TGTGCCAGCAGGGGGGACTCTCTCGAGCAGTACTTC
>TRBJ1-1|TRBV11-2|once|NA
CASSLNGGGWGETKAFF
TGTGCCAGCAGCTTAAACGGGGGGGGGTGGGGTGAGACGAAAGCTTTCTTT
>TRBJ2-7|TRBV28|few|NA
CASSLNRGGTAYEQYF
TGTGCCAGCAGTTTAAACCGAGGGGGTACTGCCTACGAGCAGTACTTC
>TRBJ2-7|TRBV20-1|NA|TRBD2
CSAEPRSSGSSYEQYF
TGCAGTGCGGAACCTCGTTCTAGCGGGTCCTCCTACGAGCAGTACTTC
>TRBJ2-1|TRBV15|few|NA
CATSTDLGEANEQFF
TGTGCCACCAGCACCGACCTTGGGGAAGCCAATGAGCAGTTCTTC
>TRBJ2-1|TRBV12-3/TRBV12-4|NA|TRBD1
CAGSLSGTGYNEQFF
TGTGCCGGCAGTCTATCGGGGACAGGTTACAATGAGCAGTTCTTC
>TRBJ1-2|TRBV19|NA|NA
CASRTTANYGYTF
TGTGCCAGTAGGACTACAGCTAACTATGGCTACACCTTC
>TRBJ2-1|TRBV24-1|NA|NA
CAASDLIDEQFF
TGTGCCGCCAGTGATTTGATCGATGAGCAGTTCTTC
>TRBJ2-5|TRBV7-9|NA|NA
CASSLAGPGDEQYF
TGTGCCAGCAGCTTAGCGGGGCCTGGGGATGAGCAGTACTTC
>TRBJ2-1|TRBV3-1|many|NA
CASSQGADEQFF
TGCGCCAGCAGCCAAGGGGCTGATGAGCAGTTCTTC
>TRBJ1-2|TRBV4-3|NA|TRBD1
CASSQDRWTGLYGYTF
TGCGCCAGCAGCCAAGATAGGTGGACAGGACTCTATGGCTACACCTTC
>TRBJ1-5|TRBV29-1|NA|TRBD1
CSDKIRQGGQPQHF
TGCAGCGACAAGATCCGACAGGGCGGCCAGCCCCAGCATTTT